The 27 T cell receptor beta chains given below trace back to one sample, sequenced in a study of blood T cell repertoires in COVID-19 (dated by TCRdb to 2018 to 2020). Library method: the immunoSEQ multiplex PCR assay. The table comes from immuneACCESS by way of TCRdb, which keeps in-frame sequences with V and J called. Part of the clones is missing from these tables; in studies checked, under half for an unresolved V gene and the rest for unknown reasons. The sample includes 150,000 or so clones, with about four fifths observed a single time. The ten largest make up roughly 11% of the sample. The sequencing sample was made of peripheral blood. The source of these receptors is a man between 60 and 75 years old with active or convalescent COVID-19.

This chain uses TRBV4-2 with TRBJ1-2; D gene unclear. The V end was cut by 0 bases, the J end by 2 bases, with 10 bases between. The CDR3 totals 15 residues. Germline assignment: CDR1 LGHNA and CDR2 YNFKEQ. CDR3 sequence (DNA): TGTGCCAGCAGCCAAGATGCCGCACAGAACTATGGCTACACCTTC. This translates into CASSQDAAQNYGYTF.

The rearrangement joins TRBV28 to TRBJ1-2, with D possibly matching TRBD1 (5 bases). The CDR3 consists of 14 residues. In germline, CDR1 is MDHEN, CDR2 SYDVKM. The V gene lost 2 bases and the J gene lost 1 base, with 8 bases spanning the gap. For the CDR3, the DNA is TGTGCCAGCAGTTTAGACAGATTTAACTATGGCTACACCTTC. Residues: CASSLDRFNYGYTF.

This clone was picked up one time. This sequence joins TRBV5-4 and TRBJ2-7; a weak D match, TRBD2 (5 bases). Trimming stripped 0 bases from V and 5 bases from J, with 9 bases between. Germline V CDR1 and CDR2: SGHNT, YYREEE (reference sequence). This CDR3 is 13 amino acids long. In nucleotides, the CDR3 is TGTGCCAGCAGCTTGGGTGGGAGCAACGAGCAGTACTTC. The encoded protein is CASSLGGSNEQYF.

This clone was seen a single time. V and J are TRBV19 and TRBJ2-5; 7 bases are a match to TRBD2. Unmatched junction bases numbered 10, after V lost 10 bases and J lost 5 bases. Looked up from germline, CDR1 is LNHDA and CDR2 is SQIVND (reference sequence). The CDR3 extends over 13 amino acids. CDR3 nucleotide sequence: TGTGCCACTAGGGACTCCGGGGGGGAGACCCAGTACTTC. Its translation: CATRDSGGETQYF.

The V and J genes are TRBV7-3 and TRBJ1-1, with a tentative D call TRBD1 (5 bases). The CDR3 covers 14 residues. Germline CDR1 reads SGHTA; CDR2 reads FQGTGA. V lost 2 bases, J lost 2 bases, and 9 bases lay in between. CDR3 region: CASSLGGSNTEAFF. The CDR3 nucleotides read TGTGCCAGCAGCTTAGGGGGGTCCAACACTGAAGCTTTCTTT.

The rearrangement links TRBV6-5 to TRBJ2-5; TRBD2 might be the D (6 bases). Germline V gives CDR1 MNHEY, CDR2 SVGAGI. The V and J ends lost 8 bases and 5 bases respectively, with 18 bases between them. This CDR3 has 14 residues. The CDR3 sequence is CASPGTSSEETQYF. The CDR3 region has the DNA TGTGCCAGCCCTGGGACTTCCAGCGAGGAGACCCAGTACTTC.

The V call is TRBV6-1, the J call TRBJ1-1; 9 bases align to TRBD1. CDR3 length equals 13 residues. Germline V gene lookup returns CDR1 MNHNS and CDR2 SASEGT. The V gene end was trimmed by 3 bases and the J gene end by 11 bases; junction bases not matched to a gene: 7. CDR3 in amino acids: CASSDRDRVGAFF. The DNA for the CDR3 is TGTGCCAGCAGTGACCGGGACAGGGTAGGGGCTTTCTTT.

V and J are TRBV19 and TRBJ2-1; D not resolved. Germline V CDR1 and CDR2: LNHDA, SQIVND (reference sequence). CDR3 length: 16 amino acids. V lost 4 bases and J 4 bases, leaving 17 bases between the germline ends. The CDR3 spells CASSTLSSAAYNEQFF. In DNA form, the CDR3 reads TGTGCCAGTAGTACCCTCTCCTCTGCGGCTTACAATGAGCAGTTCTTC. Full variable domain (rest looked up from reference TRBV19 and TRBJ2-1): DGGITQSPKYLFRKEGQNVTLSCEQNLNHDAMYWYRQDPGQGLRLIYYSQIVNDFQKGDIAEGYSVSREKKESFPLTVTSAQKNPTAFYLCASSTLSSAAYNEQFFGPGTRLTVL.

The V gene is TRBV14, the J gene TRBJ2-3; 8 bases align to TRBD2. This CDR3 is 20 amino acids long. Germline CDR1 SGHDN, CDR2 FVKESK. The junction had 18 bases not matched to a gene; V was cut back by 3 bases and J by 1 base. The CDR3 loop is CASSHDRLGRLGRGTDTQYF. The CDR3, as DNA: TGTGCCAGCAGCCATGACCGACTAGGCCGACTCGGGAGGGGCACAGATACGCAGTATTTT.

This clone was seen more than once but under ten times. The CDR3 nucleotides read TGTGCCAGCAGCCGGGGGGGGAAGCGGGCAGATACGCAGTATTTT. It codes for CASSRGGKRADTQYF. The V gene is TRBV5-8, the J gene TRBJ2-3; TRBD2 matches at 8 bases. The CDR3 runs 15 residues. The V gene end was trimmed by 4 bases and the J gene end by 4 bases; junction bases not matched to a gene: 8. Germline-derived CDR1 and CDR2 are SGHTS and YDEGEE. Filled out from reference TRBV5-8 and TRBJ2-3, the complete variable domain reads EAGVTQSPTHLIKTRGQQATLRCSPISGHTSVYWYQQALGLGLQFLLWYDEGEERNRGNFPPRFSGRQFPNYSSELNVNALELEDSALYLCASSRGGKRADTQYFGPGTRLTVL.

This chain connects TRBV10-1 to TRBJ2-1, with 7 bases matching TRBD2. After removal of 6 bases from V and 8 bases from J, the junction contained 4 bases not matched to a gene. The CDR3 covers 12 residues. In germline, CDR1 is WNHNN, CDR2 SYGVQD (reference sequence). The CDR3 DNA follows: TGCGCCAGCAGCGAAGCGGGGTATGAGCAGTTCTTC. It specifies CASSEAGYEQFF.

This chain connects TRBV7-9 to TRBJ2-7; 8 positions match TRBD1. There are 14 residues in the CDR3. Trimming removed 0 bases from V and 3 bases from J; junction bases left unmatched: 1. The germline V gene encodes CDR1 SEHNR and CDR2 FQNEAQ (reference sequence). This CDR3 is CASSLAGQGYEQYF. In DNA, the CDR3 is TGTGCCAGCAGCTTAGCCGGACAGGGCTACGAGCAGTACTTC.

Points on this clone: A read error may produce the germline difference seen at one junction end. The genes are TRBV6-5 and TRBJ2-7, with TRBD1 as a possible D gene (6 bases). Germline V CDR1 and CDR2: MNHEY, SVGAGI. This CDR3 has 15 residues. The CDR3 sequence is CASSDSTGRKHEQYF. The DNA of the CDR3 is TGTGCCAGCAGTGACTCGACAGGTCGTAAACACGAGCAGTACTTC.

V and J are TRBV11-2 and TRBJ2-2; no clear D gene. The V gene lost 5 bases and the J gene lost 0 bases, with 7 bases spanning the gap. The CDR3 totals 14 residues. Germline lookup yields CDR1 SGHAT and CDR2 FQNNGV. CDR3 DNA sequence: TGTGCCAGCAGCGGCCATACGAACACCGGGGAGCTGTTTTTT. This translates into CASSGHTNTGELFF.

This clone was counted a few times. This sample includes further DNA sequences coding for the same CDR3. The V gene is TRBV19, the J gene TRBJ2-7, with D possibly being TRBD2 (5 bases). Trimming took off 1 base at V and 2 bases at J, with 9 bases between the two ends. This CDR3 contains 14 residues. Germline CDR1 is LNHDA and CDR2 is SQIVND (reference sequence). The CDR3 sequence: CASSIGTGPYEQYF. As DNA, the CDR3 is TGTGCCAGTAGTATAGGGACTGGCCCCTACGAGCAGTACTTC.

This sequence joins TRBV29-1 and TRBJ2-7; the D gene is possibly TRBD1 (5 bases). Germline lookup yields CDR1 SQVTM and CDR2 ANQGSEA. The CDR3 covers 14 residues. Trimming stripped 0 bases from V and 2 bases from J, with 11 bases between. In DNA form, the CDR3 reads TGCAGCGTTGAAGATCCCAGGGCCCCCTACGAGCAGTACTTC. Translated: CSVEDPRAPYEQYF.

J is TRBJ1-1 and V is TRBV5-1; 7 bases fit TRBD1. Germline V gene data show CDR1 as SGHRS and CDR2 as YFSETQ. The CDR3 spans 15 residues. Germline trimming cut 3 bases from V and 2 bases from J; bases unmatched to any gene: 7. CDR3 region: CASSSMAGGNTEAFF. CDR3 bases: TGCGCCAGCAGCTCAATGGCAGGGGGTAACACTGAAGCTTTCTTT.

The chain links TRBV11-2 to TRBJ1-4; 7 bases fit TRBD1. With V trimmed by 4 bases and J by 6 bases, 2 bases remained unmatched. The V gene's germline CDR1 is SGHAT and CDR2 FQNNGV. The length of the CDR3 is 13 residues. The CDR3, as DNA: TGTGCCAGCAGCTATGGACAGGATGAAAAACTGTTTTTT. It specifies CASSYGQDEKLFF. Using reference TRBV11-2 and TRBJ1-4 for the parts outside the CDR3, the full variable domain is EAGVAQSPRYKIIEKRQSVAFWCNPISGHATLYWYQQILGQGPKLLIQFQNNGVVDDSQLPKDRFSAERLKGVDSTLKIQPAKLEDSAVYLCASSYGQDEKLFFGSGTQLSVL.

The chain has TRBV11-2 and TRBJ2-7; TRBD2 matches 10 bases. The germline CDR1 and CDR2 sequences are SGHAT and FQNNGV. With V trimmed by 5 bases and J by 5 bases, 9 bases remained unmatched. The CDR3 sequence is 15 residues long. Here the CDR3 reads CASSPRPSGSHEQYF. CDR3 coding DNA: TGTGCCAGCAGCCCACGCCCTAGCGGGAGCCACGAGCAGTACTTC.

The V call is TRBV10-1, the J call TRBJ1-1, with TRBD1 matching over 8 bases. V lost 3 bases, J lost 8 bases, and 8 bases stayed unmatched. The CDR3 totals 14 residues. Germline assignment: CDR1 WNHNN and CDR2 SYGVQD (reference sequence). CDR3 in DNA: TGCGCCAGCAGTGATGGCAGGGGGCAAGAGGAAGCTTTCTTT. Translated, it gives CASSDGRGQEEAFF.

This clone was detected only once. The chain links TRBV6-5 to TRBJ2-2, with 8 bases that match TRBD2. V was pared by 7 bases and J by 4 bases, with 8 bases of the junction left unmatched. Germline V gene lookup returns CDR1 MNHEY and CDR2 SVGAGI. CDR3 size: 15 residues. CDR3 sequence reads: CASTLGAGGTGELFF. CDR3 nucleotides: TGTGCCAGCACCCTGGGGGCGGGAGGCACCGGGGAGCTGTTTTTT.

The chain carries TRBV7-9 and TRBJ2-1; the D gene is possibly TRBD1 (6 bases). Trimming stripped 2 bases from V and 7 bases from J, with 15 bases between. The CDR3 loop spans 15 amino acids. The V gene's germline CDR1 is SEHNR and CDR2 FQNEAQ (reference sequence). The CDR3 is CASSLQGGERNEQFF. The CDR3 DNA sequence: TGTGCCAGCAGCTTACAAGGGGGAGAGAGAAATGAGCAGTTCTTC.

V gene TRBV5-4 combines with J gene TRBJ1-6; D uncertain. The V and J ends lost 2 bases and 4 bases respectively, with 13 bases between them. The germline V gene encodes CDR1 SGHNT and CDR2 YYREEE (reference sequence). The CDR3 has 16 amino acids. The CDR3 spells CASSFPHDGYNSPLHF. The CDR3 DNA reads TGTGCCAGCAGCTTCCCCCACGACGGGTATAATTCACCCCTCCACTTT. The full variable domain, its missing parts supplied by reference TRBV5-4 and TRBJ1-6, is ETGVTQSPTHLIKTRGQQVTLRCSSQSGHNTVSWYQQALGQGPQFIFQYYREEENGRGNFPPRFSGLQFPNYSSELNVNALELDDSALYLCASSFPHDGYNSPLHFGNGTRLTVT.

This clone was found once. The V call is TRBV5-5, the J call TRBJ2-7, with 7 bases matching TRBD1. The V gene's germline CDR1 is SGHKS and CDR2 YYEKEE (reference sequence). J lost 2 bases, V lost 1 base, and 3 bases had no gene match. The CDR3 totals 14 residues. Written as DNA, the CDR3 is TGTGCCAGCAGCTTGTTGGGACAGCCCTACGAGCAGTACTTC. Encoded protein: CASSLLGQPYEQYF.

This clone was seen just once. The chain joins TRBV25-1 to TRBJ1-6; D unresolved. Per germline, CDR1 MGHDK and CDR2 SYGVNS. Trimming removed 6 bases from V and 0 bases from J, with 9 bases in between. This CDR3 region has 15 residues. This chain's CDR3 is CASRPSSSYNSPLHF. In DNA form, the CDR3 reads TGTGCCAGCAGACCGTCTAGCTCCTATAATTCACCCCTCCACTTT.

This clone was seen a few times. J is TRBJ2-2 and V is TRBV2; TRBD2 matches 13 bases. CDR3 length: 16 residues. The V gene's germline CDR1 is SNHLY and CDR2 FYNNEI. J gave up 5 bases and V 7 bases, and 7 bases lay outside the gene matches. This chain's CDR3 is CASTRGTSGVTGELFF. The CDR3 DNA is TGTGCCAGCACCAGAGGGACTAGCGGGGTGACCGGGGAGCTGTTTTTT.

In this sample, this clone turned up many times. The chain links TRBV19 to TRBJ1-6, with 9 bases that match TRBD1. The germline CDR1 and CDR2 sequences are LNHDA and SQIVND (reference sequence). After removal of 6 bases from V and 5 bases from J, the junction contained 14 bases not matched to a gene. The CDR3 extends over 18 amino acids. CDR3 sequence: CASRGQGPTGANNSPLHF. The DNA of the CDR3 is TGTGCCAGTAGGGGACAGGGACCCACCGGGGCAAATAATTCACCCCTCCACTTT.